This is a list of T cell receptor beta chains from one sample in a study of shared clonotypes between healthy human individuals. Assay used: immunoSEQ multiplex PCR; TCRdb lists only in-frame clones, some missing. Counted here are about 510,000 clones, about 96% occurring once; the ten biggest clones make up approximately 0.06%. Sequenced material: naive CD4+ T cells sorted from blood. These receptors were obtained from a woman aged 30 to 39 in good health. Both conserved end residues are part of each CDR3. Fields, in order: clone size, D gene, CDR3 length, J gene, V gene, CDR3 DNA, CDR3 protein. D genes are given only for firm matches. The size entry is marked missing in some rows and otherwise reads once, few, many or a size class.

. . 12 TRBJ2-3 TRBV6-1 TGTGCCACCCAGTTAGGTACAGATACGCAGTATTTT CATQLGTDTQYF
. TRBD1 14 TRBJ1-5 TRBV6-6 TGTGCCAGCAGTGCCGACAGGGACCATCAGCCCCAGCATTTT CASSADRDHQPQHF
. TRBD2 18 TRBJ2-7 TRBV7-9 TGTGCCAGCAGCTTATTAGAGGGACTACTCCGGGGGGGGTACGAGCAGTACTTC CASSLLEGLLRGGYEQYF
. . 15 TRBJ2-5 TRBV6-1 TGTGCCAGCATTTTGAATAGACTGCTCCAAGAGACCCAGTACTTC CASILNRLLQETQYF
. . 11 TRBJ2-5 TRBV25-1 TGTGCCAGCAGGGTTTGGGAGACCCAGTACTTC CASRVWETQYF
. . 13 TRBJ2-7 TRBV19 TGTGCCAGTAGTGCAGCTAGCTCCTACGAGCAGTACTTC CASSAASSYEQYF
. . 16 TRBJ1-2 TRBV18 TGTGCCAGCTCACCACGGTCTCACCCCATGGACTATGGCTACACCTTC CASSPRSHPMDYGYTF
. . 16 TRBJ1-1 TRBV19 TGTGCCAGTAGTATGTCCGGGGGGCCCCTGGGCACTGAAGCTTTCTTT CASSMSGGPLGTEAFF
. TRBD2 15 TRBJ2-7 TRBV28 TGTGCCAGCAGTTTAGGACTAGCGGGAGACTACGAGCAGTACTTC CASSLGLAGDYEQYF
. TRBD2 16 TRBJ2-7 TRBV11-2 TGTGCCAGCAGCCTTCTGACTAGCGGGCGTTCCTACGAGCAGTACTTC CASSLLTSGRSYEQYF
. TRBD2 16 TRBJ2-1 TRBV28 TGTGCCAGCAGCTCGACTAGCGGGAGCGTCTGGAATGAGCAGTTCTTC CASSSTSGSVWNEQFF
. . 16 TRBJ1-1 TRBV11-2 TGTGCCAGCAGCCCCCGCCGACGGGGGGCGGACACTGAAGCTTTCTTT CASSPRRRGADTEAFF
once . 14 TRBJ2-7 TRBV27 TGTGCCAGCAGTGCCTTAGCGAACTCCTACGAGCAGTACTTC CASSALANSYEQYF
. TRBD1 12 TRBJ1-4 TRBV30 TGTGCCTATACAGGGGTGGGTGAAAAACTGTTTTTT CAYTGVGEKLFF
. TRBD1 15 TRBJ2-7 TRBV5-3 TGTGCCAGAAGCTTGGGAGGGACAGTCTCCTACGAGCAGTACTTC CARSLGGTVSYEQYF
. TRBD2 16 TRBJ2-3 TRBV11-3 TGTGCCAGCAGCTTCGGACTAGCGGGTAGCACAGATACGCAGTATTTT CASSFGLAGSTDTQYF
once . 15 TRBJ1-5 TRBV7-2 TGTGCCAGCAGCTTAGCCACGCAGAACAATCAGCCCCAGCATTTT CASSLATQNNQPQHF
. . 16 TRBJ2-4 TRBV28 TGTGCCAGCAGTTTAACCTCGACAGTAGCCAAAAACATTCAGTACTTC CASSLTSTVAKNIQYF
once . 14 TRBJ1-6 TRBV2 TGTGCCAGCAGTGGGACCAACCAGGATTCACCCCTCCACTTT CASSGTNQDSPLHF
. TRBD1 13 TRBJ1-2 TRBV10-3 TGTGCCATCACCACAGGGGAGGACTATGGCTACACCTTC CAITTGEDYGYTF
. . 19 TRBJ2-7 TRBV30 TGTGCCTGGAGTGTCGGATATCGGGACCCCCTCCGCATTCCCTACGAGCAGTACTTC CAWSVGYRDPLRIPYEQYF
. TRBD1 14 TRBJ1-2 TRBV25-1 TGTGCCAGCAGCCCCGGACAGGTCGACTATGGCTACACCTTC CASSPGQVDYGYTF
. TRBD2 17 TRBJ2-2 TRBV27 TGTGCCAGCAGTTCTCTAGCGGGAGTAAGTTGGACCGGGGAGCTGTTTTTT CASSSLAGVSWTGELFF
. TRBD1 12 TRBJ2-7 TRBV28 TGTGCCAGCAGTAATACAGGGGGCGAGCAGTACTTC CASSNTGGEQYF
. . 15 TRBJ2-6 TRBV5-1 TGCGCCAGCAGCTTAACGGGGGCTGGGGCCAACGTCCTGACTTTC CASSLTGAGANVLTF
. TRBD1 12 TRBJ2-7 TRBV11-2 TGTGCCAGCAGCCAACAGGGGCCCGAGCAGTACTTC CASSQQGPEQYF
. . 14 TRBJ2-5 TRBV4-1 TGCGCCAGCAGCCAAGATATGAGGGTGCGTGAGCAGTACTTC CASSQDMRVREQYF
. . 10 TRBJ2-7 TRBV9 TGTGCCAGCAGTTGCTCCGAGCAGTACTTC CASSCSEQYF
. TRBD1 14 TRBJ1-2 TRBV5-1 TGCGCCAGCAGCTTGGGCAGGGGGCCTTATGGCTACACCTTC CASSLGRGPYGYTF
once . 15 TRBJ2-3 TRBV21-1 TGTGCCACCGTCGCCAGGGACAGATGCACAGATACGCAGTATTTT CATVARDRCTDTQYF